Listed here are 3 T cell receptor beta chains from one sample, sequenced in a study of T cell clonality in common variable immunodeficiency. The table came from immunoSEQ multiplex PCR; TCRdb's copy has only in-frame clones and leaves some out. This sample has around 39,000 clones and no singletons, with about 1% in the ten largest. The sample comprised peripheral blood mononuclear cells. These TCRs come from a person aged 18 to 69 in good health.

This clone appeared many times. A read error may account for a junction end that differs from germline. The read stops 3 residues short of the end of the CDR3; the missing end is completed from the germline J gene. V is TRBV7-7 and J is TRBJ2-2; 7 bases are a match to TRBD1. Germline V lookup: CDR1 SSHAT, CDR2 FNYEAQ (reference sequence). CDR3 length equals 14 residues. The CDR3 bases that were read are TGTGCTAGCAGCTTAGCGACAGGGACCGGGGAG. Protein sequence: CASSLATGTGE. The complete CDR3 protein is CASSLATGTGELFF. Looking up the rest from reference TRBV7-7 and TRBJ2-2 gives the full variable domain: GAGVSQSPRYKVTKRGQDVTLRCDPISSHATLYWYQQALGQGPEFLTYFNYEAQPDKSGLPSDRFSAERPEGSISTLTIQRTEQRDSAMYRCASSLATGTGELFFGEGSRLTVL.

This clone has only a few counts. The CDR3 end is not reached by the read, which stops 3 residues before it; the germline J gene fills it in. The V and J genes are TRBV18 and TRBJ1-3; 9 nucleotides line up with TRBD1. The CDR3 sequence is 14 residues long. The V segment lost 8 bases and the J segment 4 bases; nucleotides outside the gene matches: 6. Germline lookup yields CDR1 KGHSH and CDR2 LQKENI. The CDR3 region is CASRRTGEGNTIYF. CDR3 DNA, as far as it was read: TGTGCCAGCCGCCGGACAGGGGAAGGAAACACC.

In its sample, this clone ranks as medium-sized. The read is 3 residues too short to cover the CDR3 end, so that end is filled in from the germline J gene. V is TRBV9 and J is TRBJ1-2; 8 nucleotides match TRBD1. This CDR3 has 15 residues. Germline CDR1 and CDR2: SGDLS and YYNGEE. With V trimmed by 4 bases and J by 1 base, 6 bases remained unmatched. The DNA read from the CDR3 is TGTGCCAGCAGCCCCCGGACAGGGAGTAACTATGGC. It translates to CASSPRTGSNYG. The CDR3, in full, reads CASSPRTGSNYGYTF.